These 6 T cell receptor beta chains share one sample of origin, sequenced in a study of shared clonotypes between healthy human individuals. Sequenced by immunoSEQ multiplex PCR; TCRdb stores in-frame clones only, minus some. The sample holds fewer than 700,000 clones; around 78% are singletons and the top ten take 12%. Sequencing used PBMCs. These receptors all come from a woman aged 40 to 55 in good health. Some clones in this sample may be carry-over from other donors' samples.

This sequence joins TRBV19 and TRBJ2-3; perhaps TRBD2 as D (6 bases). CDR1 is LNHDA, CDR2 SQIVND, per germline (reference sequence). Deletions cut 9 bases from V and 0 bases from J, with 16 bases between. The length of the CDR3 is 15 residues. The CDR3, as DNA: TGTGCCAGCCTTCGGGGGATCGGTAGCACAGATACGCAGTATTTT. Translated, it gives CASLRGIGSTDTQYF. The entire variable domain, with the rest obtained from reference TRBV19 and TRBJ2-3, is as follows: DGGITQSPKYLFRKEGQNVTLSCEQNLNHDAMYWYRQDPGQGLRLIYYSQIVNDFQKGDIAEGYSVSREKKESFPLTVTSAQKNPTAFYLCASLRGIGSTDTQYFGPGTRLTVL.

This chain links TRBV5-1 with TRBJ2-3; 11 nucleotides line up with TRBD2. The germline V gene has CDR1 SGHRS and CDR2 YFSETQ. This CDR3 is 19 amino acids long. V was clipped by 0 bases and J by 0 bases; unmatched bases: 9. The CDR3 sequence: CASSLEIAGGVPSTDTQYF. DNA for the CDR3: TGCGCCAGCAGCTTGGAAATAGCGGGAGGGGTTCCCAGCACAGATACGCAGTATTTT. Filled out from reference TRBV5-1 and TRBJ2-3, the complete variable domain reads KAGVTQTPRYLIKTRGQQVTLSCSPISGHRSVSWYQQTPGQGLQFLFEYFSETQRNKGNFPGRFSGRQFSNSRSEMNVSTLELGDSALYLCASSLEIAGGVPSTDTQYFGPGTRLTVL.

This clone has only one observation. The V call is TRBV7-3, the J call TRBJ2-6; D gene unclear. CDR1 and CDR2 (germline): SGHTA, FQGTGA. The CDR3 loop spans 15 amino acids. The V end was cut by 0 bases, the J end by 0 bases, with 3 bases between. The CDR3 DNA sequence: TGTGCCAGCAGCTTAACCCGCTCTGGGGCCAACGTCCTGACTTTC. Protein sequence: CASSLTRSGANVLTF.

The chain recombines TRBV6-6 with TRBJ1-2, with a tentative D call TRBD1 (6 bases). The CDR3 is 12 residues long. Germline assignment: CDR1 MNHNY and CDR2 SVGAGI (reference sequence). Trimming took off 7 bases at V and 8 bases at J, with 14 bases between the two ends. CDR3 loop: CASNKGGGGYTF. The DNA of the CDR3 is TGTGCCAGCAACAAAGGGGGTGGCGGCTACACCTTC.

The V gene is TRBV9, the J gene TRBJ2-1; 11 nucleotides agree with TRBD2. Germline-derived CDR1 and CDR2 are SGDLS and YYNGEE. Trimming took 0 bases from V and 3 from J; bases not matched to a gene: 2. The length of the CDR3 is 16 residues. CDR3 residues: CASSVGGLAVYNEQFF. In DNA, the CDR3 is TGTGCCAGCAGCGTAGGGGGACTAGCGGTCTACAATGAGCAGTTCTTC.

The J gene is TRBJ1-1, the V gene TRBV6-6; 8 nucleotides align to TRBD1. CDR3 size: 15 residues. Germline CDR1 and CDR2: MNHNY and SVGAGI (reference sequence). V shed 2 bases and J 2 bases; nucleotides not matched to a gene: 4. CDR3 loop: CASSYVTGVNTEAFF. Written as DNA, the CDR3 is TGTGCCAGCAGTTACGTGACAGGGGTTAACACTGAAGCTTTCTTT.